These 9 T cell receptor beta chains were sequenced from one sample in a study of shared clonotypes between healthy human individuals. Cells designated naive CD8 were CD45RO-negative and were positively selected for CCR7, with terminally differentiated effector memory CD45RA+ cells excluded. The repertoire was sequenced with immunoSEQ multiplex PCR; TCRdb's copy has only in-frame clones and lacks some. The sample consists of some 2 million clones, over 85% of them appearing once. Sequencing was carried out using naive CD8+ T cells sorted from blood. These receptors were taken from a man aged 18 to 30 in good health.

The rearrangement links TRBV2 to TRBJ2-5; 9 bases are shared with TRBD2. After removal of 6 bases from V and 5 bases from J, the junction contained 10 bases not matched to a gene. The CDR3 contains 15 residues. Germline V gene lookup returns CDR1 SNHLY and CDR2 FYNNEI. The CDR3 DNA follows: TGTGCCAGCAGGGGGGGACTAGCATTGAGGGAGACCCAGTACTTC. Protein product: CASRGGLALRETQYF. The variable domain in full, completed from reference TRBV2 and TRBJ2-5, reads EPEVTQTPSHQVTQMGQEVILRCVPISNHLYFYWYRQILGQKVEFLVSFYNNEISEKSEIFDDQFSVERPDGSNFTLKIRSTKLEDSAMYFCASRGGLALRETQYFGPGTRLLVL.

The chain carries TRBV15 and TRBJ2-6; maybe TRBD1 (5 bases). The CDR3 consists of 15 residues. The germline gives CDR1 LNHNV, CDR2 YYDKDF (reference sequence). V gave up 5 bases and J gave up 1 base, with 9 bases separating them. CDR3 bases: TGTGCCACCAGCCCCGACAGATCTGGGGCCAACGTCCTGACTTTC. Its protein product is CATSPDRSGANVLTF.

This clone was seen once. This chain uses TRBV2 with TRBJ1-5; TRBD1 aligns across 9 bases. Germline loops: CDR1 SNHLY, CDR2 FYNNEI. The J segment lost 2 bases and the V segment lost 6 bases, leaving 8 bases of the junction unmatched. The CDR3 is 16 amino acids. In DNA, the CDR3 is TGTGCCAGCAGCGGCCTGGGACAGGGTGGCAATCAGCCCCAGCATTTT. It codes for CASSGLGQGGNQPQHF.

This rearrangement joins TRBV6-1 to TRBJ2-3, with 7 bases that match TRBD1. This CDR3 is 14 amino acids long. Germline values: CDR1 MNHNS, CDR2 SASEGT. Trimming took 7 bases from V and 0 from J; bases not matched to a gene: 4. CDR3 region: CASIWGQSTDTQYF. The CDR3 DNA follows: TGTGCCAGCATTTGGGGACAGAGCACAGATACGCAGTATTTT.

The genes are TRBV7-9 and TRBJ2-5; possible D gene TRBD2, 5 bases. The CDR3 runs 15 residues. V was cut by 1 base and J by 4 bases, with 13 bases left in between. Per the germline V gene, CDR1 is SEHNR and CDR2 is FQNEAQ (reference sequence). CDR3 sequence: CASSLGEPPLETQYF. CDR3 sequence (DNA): TGTGCCAGCAGCTTAGGGGAGCCGCCGTTAGAGACCCAGTACTTC.

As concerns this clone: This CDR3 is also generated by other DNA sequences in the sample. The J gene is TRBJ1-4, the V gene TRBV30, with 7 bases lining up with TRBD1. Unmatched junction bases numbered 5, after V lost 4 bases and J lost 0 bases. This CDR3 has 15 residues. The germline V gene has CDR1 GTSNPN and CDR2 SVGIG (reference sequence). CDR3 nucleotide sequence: TGTGCCTGGAATACAGGGGTTGCAACTAATGAAAAACTGTTTTTT. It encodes CAWNTGVATNEKLFF.

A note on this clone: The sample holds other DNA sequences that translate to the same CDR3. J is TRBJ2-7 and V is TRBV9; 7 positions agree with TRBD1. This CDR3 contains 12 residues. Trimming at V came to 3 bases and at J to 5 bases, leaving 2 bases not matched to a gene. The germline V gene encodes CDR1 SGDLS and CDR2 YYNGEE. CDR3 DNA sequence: TGTGCCAGCAGCGCGACAGGGAACGAGCAGTACTTC. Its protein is CASSATGNEQYF.

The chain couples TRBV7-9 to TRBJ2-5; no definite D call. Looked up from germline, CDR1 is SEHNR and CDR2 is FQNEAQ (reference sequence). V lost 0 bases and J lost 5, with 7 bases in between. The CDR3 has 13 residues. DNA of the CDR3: TGTGCCAGCAGCTTAGCTCCCTTTGAGACCCAGTACTTC. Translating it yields CASSLAPFETQYF.

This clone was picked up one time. The CDR3 nucleotides read TGTGCCAGCAGCCTCCTAGCGGGGGGCCGAGGTGAAGAGCAGTACTTC. Protein: CASSLLAGGRGEEQYF. The V and J genes are TRBV27 and TRBJ2-7; TRBD2 matches at 11 bases. Looked up from germline, CDR1 is MNHEY and CDR2 is SMNVEV (reference sequence). CDR3 length: 16 residues. V trimming: 6 bases; J trimming: 7 bases; junction bases outside the gene matches: 14.